This T cell receptor beta chain was retrieved from a study of blood T cell repertoires in COVID-19. Overall study context: T cells, B-cell-depleted T cells, or PBMCs provided the cDNA or gDNA that served as material.

CDR1 SGHTA and CDR2 FQGNSA come from the germline V gene. The ends lost 6 bases at V and 3 bases at J; junction bases unmatched: 8. The CDR3 runs to 14 residues. Per the original data handling: Reference gene primer amplification yielded estimated nucleated cell counts. Repertoires were generated with immunoSEQ multiplex PCR, while TCRdb's copy carries only in-frame clones and drops some. V and J calls and clone size follow that table, whereas D and trimming were derived from the DNA. This table holds a few hundred thousand clones, around four fifths found once. The source material was peripheral blood. V gene TRBV7-2 combines with J gene TRBJ2-7, with TRBD1 matching over 7 bases. The clonotype was recovered from an elderly woman with active or convalescent COVID-19. CDR3 in DNA: TGTGCCAGCAGACCTTTACAGGGGAACTACGAGCAGTACTTC. Its protein is CASRPLQGNYEQYF.